Listed here are 10 T cell receptor beta chains from one sample, sequenced in a study of cytomegalovirus exposure and HLA in healthy donors. TCRdb's copy holds only in-frame clones and misses some; the assay was immunoSEQ multiplex PCR. The sample includes 100,000 to 150,000 clones, around 94% seen only once; the top ten take under 1.5%. The sample was PBMCs. The receptors were sampled from a woman between 18 and 30 years old in good health and CMV-seronegative.

The chain joins TRBV7-9 to TRBJ1-1; unclear D gene. Per the germline V gene, CDR1 is SEHNR and CDR2 is FQNEAQ (reference sequence). V was trimmed by 3 bases and J by 1 base, leaving 15 bases between them. The CDR3 is 16 amino acids. In nucleotides, the CDR3 is TGTGCCAGCAGCTTGGGTACGGGGTCCCCGAACACTGAAGCTTTCTTT. This codes for CASSLGTGSPNTEAFF.

This rearrangement joins TRBV6-1 to TRBJ2-7, with D possibly TRBD1 on 5 matching bases. CDR1 and CDR2 from the germline V gene are MNHNS and SASEGT. This CDR3 comprises 15 residues. With 0 bases removed from V and 3 bases from J, the gap between germline ends came to 12 bases. CDR3 nucleotide sequence: TGTGCCAGCAGTGAAGCGTCGGGCCAGGGCTACGAGCAGTACTTC. It encodes CASSEASGQGYEQYF.

V gene TRBV9 combines with J gene TRBJ1-6; 8 bases fit TRBD1. Germline CDR1 is SGDLS and CDR2 is YYNGEE. V dropped 3 bases and J dropped 6; count of bases not matched to a gene: 2. The CDR3 extends over 14 amino acids. CDR3 sequence reads: CASSGQGSNSPLHF. The CDR3, as DNA: TGTGCCAGCAGCGGACAGGGGAGTAATTCACCCCTCCACTTT.

This sequence joins TRBV7-6 and TRBJ1-6, with D possibly matching TRBD1 (5 bases). The V and J ends lost 5 bases and 7 bases respectively, with 18 bases between them. CDR1 is SGHVS, CDR2 FNYEAQ, per germline. This CDR3 is built from 16 residues. The chain's CDR3 is CASSPLTVMDNSPLHF. The DNA for the CDR3 is TGTGCCAGCAGCCCTCTGACAGTTATGGACAATTCACCCCTCCACTTT.

The genes are TRBV5-1 and TRBJ2-6, with D possibly being TRBD2 (6 bases). Looked up from germline, CDR1 is SGHRS and CDR2 is YFSETQ. Trimming took 5 bases from V and 0 from J, leaving 12 bases between them. CDR3 length: 16 residues. The DNA of the CDR3 is TGCGCCAGCAGGGCCGGGACTGTCTCTGGGGCCAACGTCCTGACTTTC. The encoded protein is CASRAGTVSGANVLTF. Full variable domain (remainder filled in from reference TRBV5-1 and TRBJ2-6): KAGVTQTPRYLIKTRGQQVTLSCSPISGHRSVSWYQQTPGQGLQFLFEYFSETQRNKGNFPGRFSGRQFSNSRSEMNVSTLELGDSALYLCASRAGTVSGANVLTFGAGSRLTVL.

The chain recombines TRBV6-5 with TRBJ1-1; a possible D gene is TRBD1 (5 bases). Germline CDR1 MNHEY, CDR2 SVGAGI. Trimming removed 2 bases at V and 5 bases at J, with 15 bases between. CDR3 size: 15 residues. CDR3 DNA: TGTGCCAGCAGTTACCCATCTACAGGATTAACTGAAGCTTTCTTT. Translated, it gives CASSYPSTGLTEAFF.

This clone showed up just once. The V gene is TRBV2, the J gene TRBJ2-3; D gene uncertain. V lost 1 base and J 5 bases, leaving 7 bases between the germline ends. The CDR3 length is 13 residues. Germline CDR1 reads SNHLY; CDR2 reads FYNNEI. The CDR3 bases are TGTGCCAGCAGTGAAGACGGTAGAGATACGCAGTATTTT. Residues: CASSEDGRDTQYF.

This chain connects TRBV4-2 to TRBJ2-5; D possibly corresponds to TRBD2 (5 bases). This CDR3 region has 15 residues. Germline CDR1 and CDR2: LGHNA and YNFKEQ. The V and J ends lost 2 bases and 4 bases respectively, with 14 bases between them. Here the CDR3 DNA reads TGTGCCAGCAGCCAAAACCGGTTCGAGGGAGAGACCCAGTACTTC. Encoded protein: CASSQNRFEGETQYF.

The chain recombines TRBV4-1 with TRBJ1-2; D remains ambiguous. Trimming took 4 bases from V and 0 from J, leaving 15 bases between them. The CDR3 is made up of 16 amino acids. The germline V gene encodes CDR1 MGHRA and CDR2 YSYEKL. The CDR3 region is CASSRVSGSANYGYTF. The CDR3 bases are TGCGCCAGCAGCCGGGTTAGCGGGTCGGCTAACTATGGCTACACCTTC.

This chain links TRBV5-1 with TRBJ2-1; no firm D call. Germline CDR1 reads SGHRS; CDR2 reads YFSETQ. With 0 bases removed from V and 7 bases from J, the gap between germline ends came to 8 bases. This CDR3 is built from 13 residues. The CDR3 spells CASSLGATNEQFF. CDR3 DNA sequence: TGCGCCAGCAGCTTGGGGGCCACGAATGAGCAGTTCTTC.